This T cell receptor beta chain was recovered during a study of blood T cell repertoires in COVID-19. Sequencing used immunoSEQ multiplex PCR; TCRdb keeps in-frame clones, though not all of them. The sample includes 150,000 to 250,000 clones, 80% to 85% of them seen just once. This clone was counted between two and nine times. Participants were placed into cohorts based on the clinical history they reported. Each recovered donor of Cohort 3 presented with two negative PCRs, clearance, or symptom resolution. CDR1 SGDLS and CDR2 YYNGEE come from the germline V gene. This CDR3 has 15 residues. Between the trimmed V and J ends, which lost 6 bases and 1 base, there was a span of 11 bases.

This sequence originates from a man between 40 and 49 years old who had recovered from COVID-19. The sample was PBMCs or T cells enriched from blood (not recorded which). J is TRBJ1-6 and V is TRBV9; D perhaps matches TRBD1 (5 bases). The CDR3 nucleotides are TGTGCCAGCACCTCCGGGGGGTCCTATAATTCACCCCTCCACTTT. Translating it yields CASTSGGSYNSPLHF. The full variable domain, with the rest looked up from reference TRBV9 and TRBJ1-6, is DSGVTQTPKHLITATGQRVTLRCSPRSGDLSVYWYQQSLDQGLQFLIQYYNGEERAKGNILERFSAQQFPDLHSELNLSSLELGDSALYFCASTSGGSYNSPLHFGNGTRLTVT.